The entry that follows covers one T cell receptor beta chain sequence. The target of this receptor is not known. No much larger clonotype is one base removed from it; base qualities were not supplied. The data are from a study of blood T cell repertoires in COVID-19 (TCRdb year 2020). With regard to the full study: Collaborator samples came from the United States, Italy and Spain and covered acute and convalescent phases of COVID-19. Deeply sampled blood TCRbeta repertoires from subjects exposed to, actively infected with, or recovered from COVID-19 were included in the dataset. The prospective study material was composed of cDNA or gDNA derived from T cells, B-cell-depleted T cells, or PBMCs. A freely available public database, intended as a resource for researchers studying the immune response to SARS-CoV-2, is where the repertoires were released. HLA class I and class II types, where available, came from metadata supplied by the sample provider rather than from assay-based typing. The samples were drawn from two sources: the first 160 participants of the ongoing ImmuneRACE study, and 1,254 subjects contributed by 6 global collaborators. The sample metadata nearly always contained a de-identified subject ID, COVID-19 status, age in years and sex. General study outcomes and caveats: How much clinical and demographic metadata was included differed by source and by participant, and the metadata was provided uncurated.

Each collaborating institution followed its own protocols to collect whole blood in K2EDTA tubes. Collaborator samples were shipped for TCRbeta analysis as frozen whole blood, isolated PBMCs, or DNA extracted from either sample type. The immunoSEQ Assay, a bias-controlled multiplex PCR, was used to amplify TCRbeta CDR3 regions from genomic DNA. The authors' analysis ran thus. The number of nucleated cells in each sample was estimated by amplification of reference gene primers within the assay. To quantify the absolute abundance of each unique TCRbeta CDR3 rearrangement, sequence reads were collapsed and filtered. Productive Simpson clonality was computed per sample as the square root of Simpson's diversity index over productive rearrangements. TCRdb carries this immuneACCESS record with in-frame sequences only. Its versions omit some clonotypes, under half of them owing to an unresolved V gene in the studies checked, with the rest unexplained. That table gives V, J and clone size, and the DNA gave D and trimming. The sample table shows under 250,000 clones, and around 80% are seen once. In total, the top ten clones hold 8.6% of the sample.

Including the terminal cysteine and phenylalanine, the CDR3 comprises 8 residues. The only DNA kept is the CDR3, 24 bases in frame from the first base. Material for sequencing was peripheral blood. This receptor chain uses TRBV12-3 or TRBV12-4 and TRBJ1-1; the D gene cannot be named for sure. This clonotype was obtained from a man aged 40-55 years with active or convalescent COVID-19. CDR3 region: CANYEAFF. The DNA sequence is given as TGTGCTAACTATGAAGCTTTCTTT.